Reported below is one TCR beta chain. This specimen belongs to a study of cytomegalovirus exposure and HLA in healthy donors. V shed 4 bases and J shed 3 bases, with 7 bases lying between them. CDR1 is MNHEY and CDR2 is SVGAGI in the germline V gene. The CDR3 is made up of 12 amino acids. With 60 Vbeta and 13 Jbeta primers, the PCR was carried out. Assay: immunoSEQ multiplex PCR; the TCRdb copy retains only in-frame clones and omits some. The sample has over 80,000 clones, approximately 80% seen once. The specimen sequenced was PBMCs. The clonotype originates from a man aged 40-55 years in good health and CMV-seronegative. The chain recombines TRBV6-5 with TRBJ2-7; D remains unclear. The CDR3 protein is CASSSNLYEQYF. CDR3 coding DNA: TGTGCCAGCAGTTCTAACCTCTACGAGCAGTACTTC.